The 27 T cell receptor beta chains below come from one sample, sequenced in a study of cytomegalovirus exposure and HLA in healthy donors. The PCR contained 60 Vbeta and 13 Jbeta primers. TCRdb keeps only in-frame clones here, not all; method: immunoSEQ multiplex PCR. The profile shows tens of thousands of clones, nearly 80% of them singletons. The specimen was PBMCs. The receptors were sampled from a woman aged 40 to 49 in good health and CMV-seronegative.

Note on this clone: Within the sample, other DNA sequences also encode this same CDR3. This chain links TRBV7-9 with TRBJ2-5; possibly TRBD2 for D (5 bases). Germline loops: CDR1 SEHNR, CDR2 FQNEAQ (reference sequence). V lost 8 bases and J lost 10, with 14 bases in between. This CDR3 spans 11 amino acids. CDR3 bases: TGTGCCAGCGACCGAATGGGGAGCCAGTACTTC. Protein: CASDRMGSQYF.

The chain joins TRBV4-1 to TRBJ2-7; 8 bases fit TRBD2. This CDR3 is 15 amino acids long. Losses at the gene ends were 1 base for V and 1 base for J; bases not matched to a gene: 3. The V gene's germline CDR1 is MGHRA and CDR2 YSYEKL. CDR3 in amino acids: CASSQVGLASYEQYF. CDR3 sequence (DNA): TGCGCCAGCAGCCAAGTCGGACTAGCTTCCTACGAGCAGTACTTC.

The V and J genes are TRBV7-6 and TRBJ1-1; no clear D gene. CDR1 and CDR2 from the germline V gene are SGHVS and FNYEAQ. V lost 5 bases and J lost 1, with 5 bases in between. This CDR3 contains 12 residues. The DNA of the CDR3 is TGTGCCAGCAGCCACAAGAACACTGAAGCTTTCTTT. It yields the protein CASSHKNTEAFF.

This clone was picked up one time. The chain recombines TRBV30 with TRBJ2-5, with a possible D match to TRBD1 (6 bases). The CDR3 is 14 residues long. V was cut by 4 bases and J by 7 bases, with 19 bases left in between. Germline V CDR1 and CDR2: GTSNPN, SVGIG (reference sequence). In DNA form, the CDR3 reads TGTGCCTGGACCATGCGAGGGGGTCCGAGGACCCAGTACTTC. It is translated as CAWTMRGGPRTQYF.

The sample holds a few counts of this clone. The chain couples TRBV2 to TRBJ2-1; D possibly corresponds to TRBD2 (6 bases). Germline V gene data show CDR1 as SNHLY and CDR2 as FYNNEI. V was clipped by 1 base and J by 2 bases, with 12 bases between them. This CDR3 has 16 residues. The CDR3 DNA reads as TGTGCCAGCAGTGAAGGGGGACTCCCAACCTACAATGAGCAGTTCTTC. Its protein is CASSEGGLPTYNEQFF.

CDR3 residues: CASRTGQGKAFF. CDR3 DNA sequence: TGTGCCAGCAGGACGGGACAGGGGAAAGCTTTCTTT. The gene calls are TRBV2 and TRBJ1-1; 10 nucleotides agree with TRBD1. J was trimmed by 9 bases and V by 6 bases; bases with no gene match: 4. This CDR3 is 12 amino acids long. CDR1 and CDR2 (germline): SNHLY, FYNNEI. Supplemented by reference TRBV2 and TRBJ1-1, the full variable domain reads EPEVTQTPSHQVTQMGQEVILRCVPISNHLYFYWYRQILGQKVEFLVSFYNNEISEKSEIFDDQFSVERPDGSNFTLKIRSTKLEDSAMYFCASRTGQGKAFFGQGTRLTVV.

The CDR3 region is CASSPGGVTNYGYTF. The DNA for the CDR3 is TGTGCCAGCTCACCAGGCGGGGTTACTAACTATGGCTACACCTTC. The chain couples TRBV18 to TRBJ1-2; the D is unclear. CDR1 is KGHSH, CDR2 LQKENI, per germline. V dropped 2 bases and J dropped 0 bases, with 10 bases sitting between them. CDR3 size: 15 residues.

This clone has a single count. This chain connects TRBV5-1 to TRBJ2-5; weak D call: TRBD2 (5 bases). Trimming cost V 0 bases and J 13 bases, with 19 bases left between them. The CDR3 has 14 amino acids. Germline V gene sequence: CDR1 SGHRS, CDR2 YFSETQ. CDR3 in amino acids: CASSLASYPPAAYF. The CDR3 nucleotides read TGCGCCAGCAGCTTGGCTAGCTACCCCCCAGCTGCGTACTTC.

The chain carries TRBV7-3 and TRBJ1-1; D not certain. Trimming removed 0 bases at V and 1 base at J, with 9 bases between. The CDR3 totals 15 residues. Germline V gives CDR1 SGHTA, CDR2 FQGTGA. The DNA of the CDR3 is TGTGCCAGCAGCTTAACGTTTGGAGAGAACACTGAAGCTTTCTTT. Protein product: CASSLTFGENTEAFF.

The chain joins TRBV7-2 to TRBJ1-2, with 10 bases that match TRBD1. This CDR3 comprises 14 residues. Germline V lookup: CDR1 SGHTA, CDR2 FQGNSA. Trimming cost V 3 bases and J 8 bases; bases outside gene matches: 6. The CDR3 loop is CASSFRGQGQGYTF. The CDR3, as DNA: TGTGCCAGCAGCTTTAGGGGACAGGGGCAGGGCTACACCTTC.

The CDR3 DNA is TGTGCCAGTAAGCAGGGTGGGTATAGCAATCAGCCCCAGCATTTT. Its protein product is CASKQGGYSNQPQHF. V usage is TRBV19 and J usage is TRBJ1-5, with D tentatively TRBD1 (5 bases). Between the trimmed V and J ends, which lost 7 bases and 0 bases, there was a span of 13 bases. There are 15 residues in the CDR3. CDR1 is LNHDA, CDR2 SQIVND, per germline (reference sequence).

This clone has just a few counts. This chain links TRBV4-2 with TRBJ2-7, with D uncertain. This CDR3 contains 12 residues. Trimming left V 0 bases short and J 4 bases short, with 4 bases between. Germline V lookup: CDR1 LGHNA, CDR2 YNFKEQ. The CDR3 nucleotides read TGTGCCAGCAGCCAAGACCCGTACGAGCAGTACTTC. As protein: CASSQDPYEQYF.

The V and J genes are TRBV5-1 and TRBJ2-2, with D possibly matching TRBD2 (5 bases). The CDR3 is 14 residues long. Per the germline V gene, CDR1 is SGHRS and CDR2 is YFSETQ. Trimming removed 4 bases at V and 2 bases at J, with 9 bases between. CDR3 loop: CASSPGLNTGELFF. Written as DNA, the CDR3 is TGCGCCAGCAGCCCTGGACTTAACACCGGGGAGCTGTTTTTT. Combining the CDR3 with reference TRBV5-1 and TRBJ2-2 gives the whole variable domain KAGVTQTPRYLIKTRGQQVTLSCSPISGHRSVSWYQQTPGQGLQFLFEYFSETQRNKGNFPGRFSGRQFSNSRSEMNVSTLELGDSALYLCASSPGLNTGELFFGEGSRLTVL.

This clone has just a few counts. Its ends do not fully match the called genes, so a read error is possible. This chain links TRBV14 with TRBJ1-6; TRBD1 is a possible D gene (6 bases). The CDR3 covers 13 residues. Looked up from germline, CDR1 is SGHDN and CDR2 is FVKESK. CDR3: CASARTANSPLNF. The CDR3 DNA follows: TGTGCCAGTGCTAGGACAGCAAATTCACCCCTCAACTTT.

The chain recombines TRBV19 with TRBJ1-1, with a tentative D call TRBD1 (6 bases). In germline, CDR1 is LNHDA, CDR2 SQIVND (reference sequence). V lost 3 bases to trimming and J lost 1 base, with 12 bases between them. The CDR3 runs 15 residues. The CDR3 coding sequence is TGTGCCAGTAGTATGTTGGGACAACAGAACACTGAAGCTTTCTTT. Translation: CASSMLGQQNTEAFF.

The V gene is TRBV4-1, the J gene TRBJ2-3; D perhaps matches TRBD1 (5 bases). Germline V gives CDR1 MGHRA, CDR2 YSYEKL. CDR3 length: 16 amino acids. Trimming stripped 4 bases from V and 2 bases from J, with 16 bases between. The chain's CDR3 is CASSLQDTSFTDTQYF. The CDR3 DNA reads as TGCGCCAGCAGCCTACAGGACACATCCTTCACAGATACGCAGTATTTT.

The J gene is TRBJ1-2, the V gene TRBV6-5; D gene uncertain. Germline loops: CDR1 MNHEY, CDR2 SVGAGI. This CDR3 contains 14 residues. V was clipped by 2 bases and J by 3 bases, with 10 bases between them. The CDR3 region is CASSYANGDYGYTF. CDR3 coding DNA: TGTGCCAGCAGTTACGCAAACGGTGACTATGGCTACACCTTC.

The rearrangement links TRBV11-1 to TRBJ1-1; a possible D gene is TRBD1 (6 bases). The CDR3 contains 15 residues. Germline CDR1 reads SGHAT; CDR2 reads FQDESV (reference sequence). Trimming removed 5 bases from V and 0 bases from J, with 13 bases in between. The DNA of the CDR3 is TGTGCCAGCAGCCCTACCTCAGGGGTGAACACTGAAGCTTTCTTT. Translation: CASSPTSGVNTEAFF.

The gene calls are TRBV30 and TRBJ1-2, with D hard to call. From germline, CDR1 is GTSNPN and CDR2 SVGIG (reference sequence). V shed 0 bases and J shed 11 bases, with 10 bases lying between them. This CDR3 is built from 11 residues. The CDR3 is CAWSVGDWYTF. The CDR3 DNA follows: TGTGCCTGGAGTGTCGGGGATTGGTACACCTTC.

The V and J genes are TRBV19 and TRBJ2-2, with TRBD1 as a possible D gene (5 bases). Trimming took off 0 bases at V and 0 bases at J, with 8 bases between the two ends. The CDR3 length is 16 residues. Germline V lookup: CDR1 LNHDA, CDR2 SQIVND (reference sequence). The CDR3 loop is CASSIDRVANTGELFF. The CDR3, as DNA: TGTGCCAGTAGTATAGACAGGGTAGCGAACACCGGGGAGCTGTTTTTT.

The gene calls are TRBV5-6 and TRBJ1-6, with TRBD1 matching over 10 bases. The CDR3 contains 15 residues. The germline V gene has CDR1 SGHDT and CDR2 YYEEEE. Unmatched junction bases numbered 5, after V lost 4 bases and J lost 7 bases. The CDR3 loop is CASSVDRGPNSPLHF. The CDR3 DNA reads TGTGCCAGCAGCGTTGACAGGGGGCCAAATTCACCCCTCCACTTT. The full variable domain, in which reference TRBV5-6 and TRBJ1-6 provide the parts outside the CDR3, is DAGVTQSPTHLIKTRGQQVTLRCSPKSGHDTVSWYQQALGQGPQFIFQYYEEEERQRGNFPDRFSGHQFPNYSSELNVNALLLGDSALYLCASSVDRGPNSPLHFGNGTRLTVT.

This clone turned up a few times. The chain combines TRBV7-2 with TRBJ2-1; TRBD1 matches at 11 bases. Germline V lookup: CDR1 SGHTA, CDR2 FQGNSA. The junction had 9 bases not matched to a gene; V was cut back by 7 bases and J by 7 bases. This CDR3 has 15 residues. The CDR3 DNA reads as TGTGCCAGCACGAGGGACAGGGGGAGAGGAAATGAGCAGTTCTTC. It codes for CASTRDRGRGNEQFF. Complete variable domain (other parts from reference TRBV7-2 and TRBJ2-1): GAGVSQSPSNKVTEKGKDVELRCDPISGHTALYWYRQSLGQGLEFLIYFQGNSAPDKSGLPSDRFSAERTGGSVSTLTIQRTQQEDSAVYLCASTRDRGRGNEQFFGPGTRLTVL.

This clone was seen a few times. The chain recombines TRBV27 with TRBJ2-7; TRBD1 agrees at 9 bases. There are 13 residues in the CDR3. Trimming cost V 8 bases and J 3 bases; bases outside gene matches: 5. Looked up from germline, CDR1 is MNHEY and CDR2 is SMNVEV (reference sequence). The CDR3 region is CASGTGQGYEQYF. CDR3 in DNA: TGTGCCAGCGGAACGGGACAGGGCTACGAGCAGTACTTC.

The DNA of the CDR3 is TGTGCCAGCAGCTTAGTCACCGGGGGGGGTACTGAAGCTTTCTTT. The encoded protein is CASSLVTGGGTEAFF. The chain couples TRBV7-6 to TRBJ1-1; TRBD1 is a possible D gene (5 bases). Deletions cut 1 base from V and 5 bases from J, with 14 bases between. CDR3 length: 15 residues. Germline CDR1 and CDR2: SGHVS and FNYEAQ. The full variable domain, its missing parts supplied by reference TRBV7-6 and TRBJ1-1, is GAGVSQSPRYKVTKRGQDVALRCDPISGHVSLYWYRQALGQGPEFLTYFNYEAQQDKSGLPNDRFSAERPEGSISTLTIQRTEQRDSAMYRCASSLVTGGGTEAFFGQGTRLTVV.

This chain connects TRBV7-6 to TRBJ2-3, with TRBD1 matching 10 bases. The trim removed 3 bases at V and 6 bases at J, leaving 9 bases unmatched. The CDR3 length is 16 residues. Germline V CDR1 and CDR2: SGHVS, FNYEAQ. This CDR3 reads CASSFTGTGATDTQYF. The CDR3 DNA follows: TGTGCCAGCAGCTTCACCGGGACAGGGGCTACGGATACGCAGTATTTT.

Of note for this clone: The DNA is omitted, as the CDR3 cannot be located on it reliably, and the CDR3 follows TCRdb's listing. V is TRBV7-8 and J is TRBJ1-2; TRBD1, the table's D call, lacks a check against the DNA. Germline V CDR1 and CDR2: SGHVS, FQNEAQ. The CDR3 totals 14 residues, both ends included. The CDR3 reads CASRGWGTGNGYPF.

The V call is TRBV30, the J call TRBJ1-4; tentative D call: TRBD1 (6 bases). There are 15 residues in the CDR3. Germline CDR1 reads GTSNPN; CDR2 reads SVGIG (reference sequence). Trimming stripped 1 base from V and 0 bases from J, with 9 bases between. The CDR3 loop reads CAWSGQAATNEKLFF. CDR3 DNA sequence: TGTGCCTGGAGTGGACAGGCTGCAACTAATGAAAAACTGTTTTTT. Looking up the rest from reference TRBV30 and TRBJ1-4 gives the full variable domain: SQTIHQWPATLVQPVGSPLSLECTVEGTSNPNLYWYRQAAGRGLQLLFYSVGIGQISSEVPQNLSASRPQDRQFILSSKKLLLSDSGFYLCAWSGQAATNEKLFFGSGTQLSVL.